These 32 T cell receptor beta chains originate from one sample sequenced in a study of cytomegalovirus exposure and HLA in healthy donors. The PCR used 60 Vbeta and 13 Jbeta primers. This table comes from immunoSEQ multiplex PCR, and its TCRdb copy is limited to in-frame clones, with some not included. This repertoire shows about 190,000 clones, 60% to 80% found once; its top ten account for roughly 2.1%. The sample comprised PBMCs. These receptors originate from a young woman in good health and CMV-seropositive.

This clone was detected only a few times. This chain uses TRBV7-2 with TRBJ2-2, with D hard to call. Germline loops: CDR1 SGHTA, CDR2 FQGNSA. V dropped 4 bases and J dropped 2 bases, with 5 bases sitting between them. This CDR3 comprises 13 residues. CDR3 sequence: CASSSINTGELFF. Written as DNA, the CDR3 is TGTGCCAGCAGCTCTATAAACACCGGGGAGCTGTTTTTT. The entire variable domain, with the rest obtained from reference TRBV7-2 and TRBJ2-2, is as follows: GAGVSQSPSNKVTEKGKDVELRCDPISGHTALYWYRQSLGQGLEFLIYFQGNSAPDKSGLPSDRFSAERTGGSVSTLTIQRTQQEDSAVYLCASSSINTGELFFGEGSRLTVL.

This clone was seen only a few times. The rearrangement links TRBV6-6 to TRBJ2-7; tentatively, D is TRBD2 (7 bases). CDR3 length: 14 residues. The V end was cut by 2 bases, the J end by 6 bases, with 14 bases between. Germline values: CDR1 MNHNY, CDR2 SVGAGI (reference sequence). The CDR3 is CASSYTGGPSEQYF. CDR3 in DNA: TGTGCCAGCAGTTACACCGGGGGGCCCTCCGAGCAGTACTTC.

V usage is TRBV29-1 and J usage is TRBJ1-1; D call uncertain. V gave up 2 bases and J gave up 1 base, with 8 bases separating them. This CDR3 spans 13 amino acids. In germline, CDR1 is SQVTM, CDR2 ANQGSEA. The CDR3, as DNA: TGCAGCGTTGAAACGGGTCAGAACACTGAAGCTTTCTTT. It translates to CSVETGQNTEAFF.

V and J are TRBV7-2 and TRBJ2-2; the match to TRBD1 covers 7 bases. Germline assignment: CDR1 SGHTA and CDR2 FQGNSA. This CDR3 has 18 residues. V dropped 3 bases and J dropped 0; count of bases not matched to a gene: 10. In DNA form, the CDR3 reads TGTGCCAGCAGCTTTCCCCCGGGACAGAGATCGAACACCGGGGAGCTGTTTTTT. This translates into CASSFPPGQRSNTGELFF. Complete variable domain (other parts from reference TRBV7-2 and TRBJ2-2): GAGVSQSPSNKVTEKGKDVELRCDPISGHTALYWYRQSLGQGLEFLIYFQGNSAPDKSGLPSDRFSAERTGGSVSTLTIQRTQQEDSAVYLCASSFPPGQRSNTGELFFGEGSRLTVL.

The CDR3: CAWSVRRDGYTF. The CDR3 DNA sequence: TGTGCCTGGAGTGTGCGGAGGGACGGCTACACCTTC. The genes are TRBV30 and TRBJ1-2, with D possibly matching TRBD1 (5 bases). Trimming shortened V by 0 bases and J by 8 bases, and 10 bases separated the two germline ends. Germline V gene data show CDR1 as GTSNPN and CDR2 as SVGIG (reference sequence). The CDR3 consists of 12 residues. The full variable domain, with the rest looked up from reference TRBV30 and TRBJ1-2, is SQTIHQWPATLVQPVGSPLSLECTVEGTSNPNLYWYRQAAGRGLQLLFYSVGIGQISSEVPQNLSASRPQDRQFILSSKKLLLSDSGFYLCAWSVRRDGYTFGSGTRLTVV.

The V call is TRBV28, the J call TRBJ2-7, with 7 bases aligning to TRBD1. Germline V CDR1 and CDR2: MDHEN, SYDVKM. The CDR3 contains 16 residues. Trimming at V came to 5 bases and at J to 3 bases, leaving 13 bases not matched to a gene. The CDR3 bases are TGTGCCAGCAGTCCCCAACCGACAGGGCCAATCTACGAGCAGTACTTC. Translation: CASSPQPTGPIYEQYF.

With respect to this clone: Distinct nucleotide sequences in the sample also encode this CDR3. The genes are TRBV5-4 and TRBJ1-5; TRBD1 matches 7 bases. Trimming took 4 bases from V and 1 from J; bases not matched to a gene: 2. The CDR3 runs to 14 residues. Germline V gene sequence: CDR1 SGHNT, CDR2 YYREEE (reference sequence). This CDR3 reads CASSLQGSNQPQHF. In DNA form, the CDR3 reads TGTGCCAGCAGCCTACAGGGGAGCAATCAGCCCCAGCATTTT.

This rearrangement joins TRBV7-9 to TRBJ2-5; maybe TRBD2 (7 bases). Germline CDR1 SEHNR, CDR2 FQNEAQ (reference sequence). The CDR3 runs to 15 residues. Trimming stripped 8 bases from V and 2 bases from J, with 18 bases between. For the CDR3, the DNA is TGTGCCAGCGGACACTTTGGGGGGGCTCAAGAGACCCAGTACTTC. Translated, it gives CASGHFGGAQETQYF.

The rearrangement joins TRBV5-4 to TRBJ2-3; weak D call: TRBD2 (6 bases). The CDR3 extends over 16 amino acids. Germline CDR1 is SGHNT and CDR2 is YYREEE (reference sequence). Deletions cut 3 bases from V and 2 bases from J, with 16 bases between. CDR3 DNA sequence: TGTGCCAGCAGCTCTATCATCGGGGGAGCCACAGATACGCAGTATTTT. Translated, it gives CASSSIIGGATDTQYF.

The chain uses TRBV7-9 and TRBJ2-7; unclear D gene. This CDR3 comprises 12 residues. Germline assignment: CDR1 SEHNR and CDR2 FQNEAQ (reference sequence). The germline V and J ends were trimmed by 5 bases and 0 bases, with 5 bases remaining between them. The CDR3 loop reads CASSPSSYEQYF. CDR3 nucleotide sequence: TGTGCCAGCAGCCCCAGCTCCTACGAGCAGTACTTC.

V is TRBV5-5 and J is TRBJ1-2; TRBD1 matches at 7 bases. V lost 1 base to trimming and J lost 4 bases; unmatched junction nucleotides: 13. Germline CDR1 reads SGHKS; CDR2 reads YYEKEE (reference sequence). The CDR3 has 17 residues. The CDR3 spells CASSLNPNRDRTYGYTF. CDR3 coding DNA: TGTGCCAGCAGCTTGAACCCTAACCGGGACAGAACCTATGGCTACACCTTC.

The CDR3, as DNA: TGTGCCAGCTCACCATGGCACAATGAGCAGTTCTTC. Amino acids: CASSPWHNEQFF. V gene TRBV18 combines with J gene TRBJ2-1; unclear D gene. Germline CDR1 KGHSH, CDR2 LQKENI. V was clipped by 2 bases and J by 5 bases, with 4 bases between them. The CDR3 sequence is 12 residues long.

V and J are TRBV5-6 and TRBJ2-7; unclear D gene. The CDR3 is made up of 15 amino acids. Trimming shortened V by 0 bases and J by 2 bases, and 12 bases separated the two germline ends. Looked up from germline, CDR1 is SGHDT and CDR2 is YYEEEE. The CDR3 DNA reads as TGTGCCAGCAGCTTGGACCTTCGGCAGGCCTACGAGCAGTACTTC. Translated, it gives CASSLDLRQAYEQYF.

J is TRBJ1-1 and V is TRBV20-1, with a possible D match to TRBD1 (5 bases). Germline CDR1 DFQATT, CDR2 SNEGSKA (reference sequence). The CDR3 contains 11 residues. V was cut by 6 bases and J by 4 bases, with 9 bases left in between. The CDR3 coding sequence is TGCAGTGCCAATAGGGGCACTGAAGCTTTCTTT. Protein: CSANRGTEAFF.

This chain's CDR3 is CASRNGISGSYEQYF. The CDR3 coding sequence is TGTGCCAGCCGTAATGGGATATCGGGATCCTACGAGCAGTACTTC. The chain recombines TRBV27 with TRBJ2-7; TRBD2 is a possible D gene (5 bases). The CDR3 sequence is 15 residues long. Deletions cut 8 bases from V and 1 base from J, with 18 bases between. Germline loops: CDR1 MNHEY, CDR2 SMNVEV (reference sequence).

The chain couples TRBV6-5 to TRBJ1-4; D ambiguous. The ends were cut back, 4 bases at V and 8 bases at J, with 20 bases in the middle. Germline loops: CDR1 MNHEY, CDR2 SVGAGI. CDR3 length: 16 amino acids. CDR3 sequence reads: CASSSEQDARREKLFF. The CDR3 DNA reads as TGTGCCAGCAGTTCCGAGCAGGACGCTCGGAGGGAAAAACTGTTTTTT.

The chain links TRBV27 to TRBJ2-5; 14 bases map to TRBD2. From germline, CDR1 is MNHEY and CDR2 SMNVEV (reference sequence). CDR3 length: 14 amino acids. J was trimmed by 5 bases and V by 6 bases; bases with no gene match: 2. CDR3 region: CASRRLAGGETQYF. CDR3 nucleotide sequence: TGTGCCAGCAGAAGACTAGCGGGGGGGGAGACCCAGTACTTC.

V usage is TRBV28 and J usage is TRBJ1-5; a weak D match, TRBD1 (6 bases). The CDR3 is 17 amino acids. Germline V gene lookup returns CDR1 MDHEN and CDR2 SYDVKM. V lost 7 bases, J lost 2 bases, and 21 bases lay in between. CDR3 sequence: CASTLGAGGAGNQPQHF. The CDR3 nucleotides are TGTGCCAGCACCCTAGGGGCGGGGGGCGCGGGCAATCAGCCCCAGCATTTT. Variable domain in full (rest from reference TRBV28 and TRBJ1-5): DVKVTQSSRYLVKRTGEKVFLECVQDMDHENMFWYRQDPGLGLRLIYFSYDVKMKEKGDIPEGYSVSREKKERFSLILESASTNQTSMYLCASTLGAGGAGNQPQHFGDGTRLSIL.

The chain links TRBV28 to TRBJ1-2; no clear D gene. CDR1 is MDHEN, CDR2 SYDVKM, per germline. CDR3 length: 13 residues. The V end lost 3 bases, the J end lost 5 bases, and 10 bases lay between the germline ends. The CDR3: CASSFGRIYGYTF. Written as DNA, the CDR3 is TGTGCCAGCAGTTTCGGCAGGATATATGGCTACACCTTC.

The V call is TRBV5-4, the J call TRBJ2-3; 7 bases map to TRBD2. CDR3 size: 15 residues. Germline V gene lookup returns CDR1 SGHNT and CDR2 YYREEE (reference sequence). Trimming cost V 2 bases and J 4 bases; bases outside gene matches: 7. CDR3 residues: CASSLSGIRADTQYF. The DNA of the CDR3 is TGTGCCAGCAGCTTAAGCGGGATTAGGGCAGATACGCAGTATTTT.

The CDR3 DNA is TGTGCCAGCAGCTTAGCCGGTACAACTAATGAAAAACTGTTTTTT. It encodes CASSLAGTTNEKLFF. The chain combines TRBV7-9 with TRBJ1-4; D unresolved. Trimming shortened V by 0 bases and J by 0 bases, and 5 bases separated the two germline ends. The CDR3 covers 15 residues. Per the germline V gene, CDR1 is SEHNR and CDR2 is FQNEAQ (reference sequence).

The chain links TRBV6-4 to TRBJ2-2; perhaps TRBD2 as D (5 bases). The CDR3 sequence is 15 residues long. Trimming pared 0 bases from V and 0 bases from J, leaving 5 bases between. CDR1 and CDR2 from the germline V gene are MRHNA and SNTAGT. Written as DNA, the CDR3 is TGTGCCAGCAGTGACTCTAGCGCGAACACCGGGGAGCTGTTTTTT. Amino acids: CASSDSSANTGELFF.

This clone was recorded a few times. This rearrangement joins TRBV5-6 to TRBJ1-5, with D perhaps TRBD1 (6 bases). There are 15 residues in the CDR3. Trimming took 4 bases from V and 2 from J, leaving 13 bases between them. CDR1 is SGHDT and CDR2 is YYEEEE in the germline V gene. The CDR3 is CASSVEGGRNQPQHF. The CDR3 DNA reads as TGTGCCAGCAGCGTCGAAGGGGGTCGCAATCAGCCCCAGCATTTT.

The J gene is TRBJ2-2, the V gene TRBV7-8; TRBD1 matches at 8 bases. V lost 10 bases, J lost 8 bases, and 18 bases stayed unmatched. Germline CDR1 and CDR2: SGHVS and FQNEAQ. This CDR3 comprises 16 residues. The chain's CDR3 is CATRGTYQGAKGELFF. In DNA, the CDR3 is TGTGCCACCAGGGGAACCTATCAGGGGGCTAAAGGGGAGCTGTTTTTT.

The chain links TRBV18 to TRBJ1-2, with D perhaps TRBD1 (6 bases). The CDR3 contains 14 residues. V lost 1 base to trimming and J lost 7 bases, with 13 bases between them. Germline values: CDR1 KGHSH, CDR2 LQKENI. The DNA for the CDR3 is TGTGCCAGCTCACCACAAAGACAGGACCGTGGCTACACCTTC. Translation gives CASSPQRQDRGYTF.

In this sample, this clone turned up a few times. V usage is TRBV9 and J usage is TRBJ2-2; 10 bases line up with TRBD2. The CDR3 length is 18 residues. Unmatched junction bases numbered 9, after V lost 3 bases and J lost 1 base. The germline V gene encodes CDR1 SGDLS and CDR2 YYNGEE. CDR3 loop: CASSEWPGLAVNTGELFF. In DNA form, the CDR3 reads TGTGCCAGCAGCGAATGGCCCGGACTAGCGGTGAACACCGGGGAGCTGTTTTTT.

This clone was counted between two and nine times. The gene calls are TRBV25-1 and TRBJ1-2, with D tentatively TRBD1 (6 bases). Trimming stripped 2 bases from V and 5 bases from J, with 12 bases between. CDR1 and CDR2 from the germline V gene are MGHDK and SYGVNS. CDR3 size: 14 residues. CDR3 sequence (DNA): TGTGCCAGCAGTGAAGTGGGGGCGCATTATGGCTACACCTTC. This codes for CASSEVGAHYGYTF.

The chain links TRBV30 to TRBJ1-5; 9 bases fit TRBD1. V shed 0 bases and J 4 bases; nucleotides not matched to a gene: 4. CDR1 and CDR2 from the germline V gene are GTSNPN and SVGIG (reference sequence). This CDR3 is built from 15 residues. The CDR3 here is CAWSVGQGYNQPQHF. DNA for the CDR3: TGTGCCTGGAGTGTAGGACAGGGGTATAATCAGCCCCAGCATTTT.

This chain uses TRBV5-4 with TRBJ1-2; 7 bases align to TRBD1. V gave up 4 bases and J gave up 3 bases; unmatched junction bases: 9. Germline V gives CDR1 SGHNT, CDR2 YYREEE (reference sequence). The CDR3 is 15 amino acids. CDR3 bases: TGTGCCAGCAGCGTGTCTACAGGGGTCTACTATGGCTACACCTTC. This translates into CASSVSTGVYYGYTF.

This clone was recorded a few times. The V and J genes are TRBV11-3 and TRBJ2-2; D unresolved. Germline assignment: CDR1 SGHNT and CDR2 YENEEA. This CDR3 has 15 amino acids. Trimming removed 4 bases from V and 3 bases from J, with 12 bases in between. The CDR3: CASSSRGIHTGELFF. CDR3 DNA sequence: TGTGCCAGCAGCTCGAGAGGCATCCACACCGGGGAGCTGTTTTTT.

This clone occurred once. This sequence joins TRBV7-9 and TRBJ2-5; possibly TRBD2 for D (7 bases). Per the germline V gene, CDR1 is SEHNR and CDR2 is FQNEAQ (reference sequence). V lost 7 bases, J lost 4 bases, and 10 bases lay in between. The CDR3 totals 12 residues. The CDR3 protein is CASTGEGETQYF. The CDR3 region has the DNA TGTGCCAGCACAGGGGAGGGAGAGACCCAGTACTTC.

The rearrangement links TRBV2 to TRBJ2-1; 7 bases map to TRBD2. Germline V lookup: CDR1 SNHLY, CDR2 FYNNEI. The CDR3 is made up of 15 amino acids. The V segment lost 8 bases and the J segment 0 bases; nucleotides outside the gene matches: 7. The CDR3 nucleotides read TGTGCCAGCTCGGAAGGCGGGAGCTCCTACAATGAGCAGTTCTTC. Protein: CASSEGGSSYNEQFF.